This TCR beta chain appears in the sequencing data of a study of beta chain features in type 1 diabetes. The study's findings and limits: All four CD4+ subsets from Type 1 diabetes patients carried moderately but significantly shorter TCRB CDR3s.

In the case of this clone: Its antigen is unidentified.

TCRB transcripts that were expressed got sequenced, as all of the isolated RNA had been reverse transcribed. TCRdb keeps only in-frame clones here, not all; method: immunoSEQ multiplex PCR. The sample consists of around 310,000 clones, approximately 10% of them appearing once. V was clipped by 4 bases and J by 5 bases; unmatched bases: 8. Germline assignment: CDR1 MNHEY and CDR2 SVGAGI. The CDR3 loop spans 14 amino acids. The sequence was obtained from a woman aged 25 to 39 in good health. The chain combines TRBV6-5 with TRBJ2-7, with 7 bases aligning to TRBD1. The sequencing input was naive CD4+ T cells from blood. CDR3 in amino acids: CASSSLYRGHEQYF. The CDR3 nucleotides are TGTGCCAGCAGTTCTCTTTACAGGGGACACGAGCAGTACTTC.